The present T cell receptor (beta chain) was sequenced within a study of neurological immune-mediated disorders. Every sequencing run produced over 170 million TCR-beta sequences that came from 15-18 subjects. A single record per CDR3 protein comes from TCRdb applying MiXCR to the 5' RACE reads. The sample carries almost 30,000 distinct CDR3 sequences, over 10% recorded once. The V gene lost 6 bases and the J gene lost 2 bases, with 8 bases spanning the gap. Looked up from germline, CDR1 is SGHTA and CDR2 is FQGNSA. The CDR3 is made up of 13 amino acids. In this sample, this clonotype turned up many times.

The specimen sequenced was PBMCs. The V gene is TRBV7-2, the J gene TRBJ1-5, with D hard to call. This TCR came from a woman in her sixties in good health. Here the CDR3 reads CASRGSGNQPQHF. CDR3 sequence (DNA): TGTGCCAGCAGGGGGTCAGGCAATCAGCCCCAGCATTTT. The whole variable domain, remainder taken from reference TRBV7-2 and TRBJ1-5, is GAGVSQSPSNKVTEKGKDVELRCDPISGHTALYWYRQSLGQGLEFLIYFQGNSAPDKSGLPSDRFSAERTGGSVSTLTIQRTQQEDSAVYLCASRGSGNQPQHFGDGTRLSIL.